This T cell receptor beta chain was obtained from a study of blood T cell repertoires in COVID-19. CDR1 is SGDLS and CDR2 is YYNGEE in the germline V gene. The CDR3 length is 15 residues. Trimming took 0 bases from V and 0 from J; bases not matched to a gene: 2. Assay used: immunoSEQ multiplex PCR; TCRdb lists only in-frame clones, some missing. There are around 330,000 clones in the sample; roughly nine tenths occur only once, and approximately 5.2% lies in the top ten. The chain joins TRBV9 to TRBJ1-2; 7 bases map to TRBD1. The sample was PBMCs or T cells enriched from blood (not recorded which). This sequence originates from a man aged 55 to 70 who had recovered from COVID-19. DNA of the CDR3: TGTGCCAGCAGCGTAGGAGGGGGCGCTAACTATGGCTACACCTTC. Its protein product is CASSVGGGANYGYTF.